This T cell receptor beta chain was found in a study of OX40 agonist ivuxolimab in advanced cancers. Describing the broader study: Ivuxolimab was an agonistic, fully human IgG2 monoclonal antibody directed against OX40 (CD134), a costimulatory receptor. Intravenous ivuxolimab was administered to patients every 2 weeks at six dose levels: 0.01, 0.1, 0.3, 1.5, 3 and 10 mg/kg. Among the roughly 52 dose-escalation patients, about 20 had hepatocellular carcinoma, approximately 15 melanoma, 9 renal cell carcinoma and 9 head and neck cancer. In the dose-escalation cohort, 70% to 85% of patients were male, and the mean age was approximately 60 years, with a range of about 20 to 90. Prior anti-PD-1, anti-PD-L1 or anti-CTLA-4 therapy was permitted, and about two fifths of dose-escalation patients had received checkpoint inhibitors. Three dose-escalation patients achieved partial responses, one with hepatocellular carcinoma and two with cutaneous melanoma. Peripheral TCRbeta sequencing aimed to test whether ivuxolimab altered TCR sequence diversity and caused clonal T-cell expansion. The paper reports the monotherapy dose-escalation portion (N of about 50 patients) of the phase I ivuxolimab trial.

V and J are trimmed by 4 bases and 6 bases, and the gene matches miss 9 bases of the junction. In the germline V gene, CDR1 corresponds to MDHEN and CDR2 to SYDVKM. The CDR3, cysteine through phenylalanine, is 16 amino acids long. Left in the record is the CDR3 DNA by itself, 48 bases read in frame from the first base. To sequence the TCRbeta CDR3 region, genomic DNA was isolated from the sorted cells. The immunoSEQ Assay was used to sequence the TCRbeta CDR3 regions. TCRdb took over this immuneACCESS table, retaining in-frame rearrangements with V and J assigned. Such tables are incomplete; in checked studies, under half of the missing clones stem from an unresolved V gene, and the remainder is unexplained. For this sample the table gives 60,000 to 80,000 clones, of which 84% were detected only once. The ten biggest clones cover 1.5% to 2% of the sample. General conclusions and limits of the study: Low levels of normalized T-cell clonal expansion were also seen in some nonresponding patients. After ivuxolimab, CD8+ T cells had more expanded clones than CD4+ T cells on average. The antigen specificity of the clonally expanded peripheral T cells was not determined. In the 0.1-3.0 mg/kg groups, partial responders were among the patients with the lowest normalized peripheral clonal expansion, particularly in CD8+ T cells. At doses from 0.1 to 3.0 mg/kg, clonal expansion was seen in both CD4+ and CD8+ blood T cells between baseline and week 6.

Remarks on this clone: The specificity of this receptor is unknown. Base quality data are lacking; no much larger clone is found one base away.

The trial excluded patients who had a history of autoimmune disease or were on systemic immunosuppression. Peripheral blood for TCR sequencing was collected from all dose cohorts at baseline, on cycle 4 day 1, and on cycle 7 day 1. The samples were drawn from a first-in-human, open-label, multicenter phase I dose-escalation trial of ivuxolimab. The trial enrolled adults with locally advanced or metastatic head and neck squamous cell, hepatocellular, melanoma or renal cell carcinoma. Before TCR sequencing, CD4+ T cells and CD8+ T cells were sorted from peripheral blood as separate populations. The sample in question was CD4+ or CD8+ T cells sorted from blood, obtained in a trial of the OX40 agonist ivuxolimab. The clonotype was recovered from an adult with an advanced solid tumor such as melanoma, head and neck, liver or kidney cancer. The chain couples TRBV28 to TRBJ2-1, with 10 bases aligning to TRBD2. For the CDR3, the sequence is CASSSPSGRLSNEQFF. The bases are TGTGCCAGCAGTTCGCCTAGCGGGAGATTGAGCAATGAGCAGTTCTTC.